The T cell receptor (beta chain) under discussion was sequenced for a study of persistence of HIV-infected CD4 T cells. An overlapping HIV-1 Gag peptide pool stimulated these cells at about 0.94 ug/peptide/mL. Responding CD4+ T cells were sorted by upregulation of both CD40 ligand and CD69. Points on this clone: Antigen: not known.

Sequencing used immunoSEQ version 4 in survey mode. The table came from immunoSEQ multiplex PCR; TCRdb's copy has only in-frame clones and leaves some out. The sample consists of 7,500 to 9,500 clones, under 90% of them appearing once. V was trimmed by 5 bases and J by 1 base, leaving 14 bases between them. This CDR3 comprises 15 residues. Per the germline V gene, CDR1 is SEHNR and CDR2 is FQNEAQ (reference sequence). The receptor was derived from an adult woman with HIV who was CMV-seropositive. Here the sequenced sample was CD4+ T cells sorted from PBMCs after roughly 18-hour stimulation, taken from a patient who received antiretroviral therapy. The V and J genes are TRBV7-9 and TRBJ1-1; unclear D gene. CDR3 in amino acids: CASSRLLDRNTEAFF. The CDR3 nucleotides read TGTGCCAGCAGCCGACTACTAGATCGGAACACTGAAGCTTTCTTT.